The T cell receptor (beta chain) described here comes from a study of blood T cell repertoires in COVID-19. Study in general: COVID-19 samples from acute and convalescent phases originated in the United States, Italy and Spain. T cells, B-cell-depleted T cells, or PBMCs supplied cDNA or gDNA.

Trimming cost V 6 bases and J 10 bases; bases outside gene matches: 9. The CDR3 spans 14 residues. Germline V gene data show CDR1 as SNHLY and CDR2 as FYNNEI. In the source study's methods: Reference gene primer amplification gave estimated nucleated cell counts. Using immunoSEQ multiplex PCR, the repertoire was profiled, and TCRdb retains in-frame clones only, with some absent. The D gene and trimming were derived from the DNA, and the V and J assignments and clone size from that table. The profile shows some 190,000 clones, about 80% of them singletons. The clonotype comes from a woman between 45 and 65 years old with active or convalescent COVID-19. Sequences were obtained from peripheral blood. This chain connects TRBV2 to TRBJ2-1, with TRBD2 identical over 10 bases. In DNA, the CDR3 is TGTGCCAGCAGCGTAGCGGGGGGCCCGGGGGAGCAGTTCTTC. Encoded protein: CASSVAGGPGEQFF.